A single T cell receptor beta chain is shown here with its context. This entry belongs to a study of blood T cell repertoires in COVID-19. Repertoires were generated with immunoSEQ multiplex PCR, while TCRdb's copy carries only in-frame clones and drops some. The sample lists tens of thousands of clones, around 76% seen once, with about 29% in the top ten. CDR3 size: 16 residues. CDR1 is SGDLS and CDR2 is YYNGEE in the germline V gene. V was clipped by 0 bases and J by 2 bases, with 12 bases between them. Sequencing was performed on peripheral blood. This sequence was found in an elderly man with acute or convalescent COVID-19. The chain carries TRBV9 and TRBJ1-3; possibly TRBD1 for D (5 bases). CDR3 in DNA: TGTGCCAGCAGCGTAGGCGGCAGGGTGACTGGAAACACCATATATTTT. Translating gives CASSVGGRVTGNTIYF.